This T cell receptor (beta chain) was found in a study of shared clonotypes between healthy human individuals. Turning to the study itself: Those who served as donors were a couple of women and three men between the ages of 18 and 49. General study results and limits: Generation probabilities were higher for clonotypes shared across all four sorted-subset donors than for unshared ones.

The CDR3 is 16 amino acids. V was pared by 1 base and J by 0 bases, with 11 bases between. Germline V CDR1 and CDR2: MDHEN, SYDVKM. Methods used by the authors: Filtering differed since immunoSEQ provided only junctions, with no quality scores. Assay used: immunoSEQ multiplex PCR; TCRdb lists only in-frame clones, some missing. The DNA was the basis for D and trimming; V, J and clone size are from that table. This table holds around 2.1 million clones, about 93% found once. The naive CD8 population came from CD45RO-negative cells selected for CCR7, without terminally differentiated effector memory CD45RA+ cells. Every one of the donors was a Caucasian adult that lived in Nashville, Tennessee. Turning to this clone: Its antigen remains unknown.

This receptor was identified in a man between 18 and 29 years old in good health. Some clones in this sample may be carry-over from other donors' samples. Sequencing was done on a sample of naive CD8+ T cells from PBMCs. This chain uses TRBV28 with TRBJ2-3; perhaps TRBD2 as D (5 bases). This chain's CDR3 is CASSLSLGSSTDTQYF. The CDR3 bases are TGTGCCAGCAGTTTATCTCTGGGGAGCAGCACAGATACGCAGTATTTT.